This T cell receptor beta chain was observed in a study of blood T cell repertoires in COVID-19. This CDR3 is built from 16 residues. Germline CDR1 SGHAT, CDR2 FQNNGV. V was pared by 3 bases and J by 4 bases, with 18 bases between. Profiled with immunoSEQ multiplex PCR; TCRdb holds only in-frame clones, not every one. In the table there are some 260,000 clones, roughly 80% of which are singletons. This TCR was recovered from a young man with acute COVID-19. What was sequenced was PBMCs or T cells enriched from blood (not recorded which). V gene TRBV11-2 combines with J gene TRBJ1-2; D unclear. The DNA of the CDR3 is TGTGCCAGCAGCTTGGGGAGAGGAGGTTCGCCCTATGGCTACACCTTC. Protein product: CASSLGRGGSPYGYTF.